Described below is a single T cell receptor beta chain sequence and its context. Clones were read by immunoSEQ multiplex PCR, and TCRdb kept only the in-frame ones, dropping some. The data contain tens of thousands of clones, 70% to 90% of them singletons. The record originates from a study of radiotherapy plus CTLA-4 blockade in lung cancer. The V end lost 2 bases, the J end lost 2 bases, and 9 bases lay between the germline ends. The CDR3 is 14 residues long. In germline, CDR1 is SEHNR, CDR2 FQNEAQ (reference sequence). This chain uses TRBV7-9 with TRBJ1-2, with D perhaps TRBD1 (5 bases). This clonotype was obtained from a human donor with non-small cell lung cancer whose response to radiotherapy plus ipilimumab could not be evaluated. Sample: peripheral blood, taken from a patient treated with radiotherapy plus ipilimumab. CDR3 residues: CASSLYGGNYGYTF. CDR3 bases: TGTGCCAGCAGCTTATACGGGGGAAACTATGGCTACACCTTC.